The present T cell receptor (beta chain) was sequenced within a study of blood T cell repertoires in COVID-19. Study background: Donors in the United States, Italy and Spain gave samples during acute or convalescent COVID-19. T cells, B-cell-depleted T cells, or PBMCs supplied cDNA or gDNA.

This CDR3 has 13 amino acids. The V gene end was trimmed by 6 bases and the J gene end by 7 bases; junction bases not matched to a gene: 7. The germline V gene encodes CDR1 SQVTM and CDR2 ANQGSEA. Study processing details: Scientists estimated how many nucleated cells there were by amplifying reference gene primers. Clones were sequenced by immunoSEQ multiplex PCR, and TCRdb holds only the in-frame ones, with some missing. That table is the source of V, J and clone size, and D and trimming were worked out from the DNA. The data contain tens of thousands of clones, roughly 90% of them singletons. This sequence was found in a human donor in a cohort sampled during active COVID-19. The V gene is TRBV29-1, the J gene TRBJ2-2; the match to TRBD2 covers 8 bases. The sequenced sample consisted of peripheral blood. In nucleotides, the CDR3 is TGCAGCGTGTCAGGGACTAGAATCGGGGAGCTGTTTTTT. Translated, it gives CSVSGTRIGELFF.